The rows below give T cell receptor beta chains drawn from one sample of a study of post-analysis software for immune sequencing data. In TCRdb, the PCR reads were re-called with MiXCR into one record per CDR3 protein. The sample gives hundreds of thousands of distinct CDR3 sequences, roughly 50% of which show up once; 4% to 5.5% is in the top ten. The material sequenced was blood. These receptor sequences come from a girl between 10 and 17 years old with multiple sclerosis. Both conserved end residues are part of each CDR3. Fields, in order: CDR3 protein, J gene, V gene.

cdr3_aa: CASSFGQRIYNEQFF
j_call: TRBJ2-1
v_call: TRBV6-5

cdr3_aa: CASSPTDRPYEQYF
j_call: TRBJ2-7
v_call: TRBV11-2

cdr3_aa: CASSPNSREQFF
j_call: TRBJ2-1
v_call: TRBV12-3/TRBV12-4

cdr3_aa: CASSLGVTRDQETQYF
j_call: TRBJ2-5
v_call: TRBV11-3

cdr3_aa: CASQTSGEALAKNIQYF
j_call: TRBJ2-4
v_call: TRBV6-6

cdr3_aa: CASSLDDRRLAGVENEQYF
j_call: TRBJ2-5
v_call: TRBV11-2

cdr3_aa: CSAREERSSYEQYF
j_call: TRBJ2-7
v_call: TRBV20-1

cdr3_aa: CASSLAWLAGKTYEQYF
j_call: NA
v_call: TRBV5-1

cdr3_aa: CASSLVGGTAYEQYF
j_call: TRBJ2-7
v_call: TRBV11-2

cdr3_aa: CASSRDRTSSYEQYF
j_call: TRBJ2-7
v_call: TRBV12-3/TRBV12-4

cdr3_aa: CAWSGGIGETQYF
j_call: TRBJ2-5
v_call: TRBV30

cdr3_aa: CASSPKYTQYF
j_call: TRBJ2-5
v_call: TRBV7-2

cdr3_aa: CASSLYGTGLFVKNIQYF
j_call: TRBJ2-4
v_call: TRBV4-1

cdr3_aa: CSARPENLLYEQYF
j_call: TRBJ2-7
v_call: TRBV20-1

cdr3_aa: CASSGTSGIGEQFF
j_call: TRBJ2-1
v_call: TRBV19

cdr3_aa: CSVGGPGTEAFF
j_call: TRBJ1-1
v_call: TRBV29-1

cdr3_aa: CASLDRGRSYNEQFF
j_call: TRBJ2-1
v_call: TRBV2

cdr3_aa: CASSMGDTQYF
j_call: TRBJ2-3
v_call: TRBV2

cdr3_aa: CASSQRTGGVINEQFF
j_call: TRBJ2-1
v_call: TRBV2

cdr3_aa: CAAYGGLAGVGSYEQYF
j_call: TRBJ2-7
v_call: TRBV28

cdr3_aa: CSAKSGRGETQYF
j_call: TRBJ2-5
v_call: TRBV20-1

cdr3_aa: CASSRGTARPDSYEQYF
j_call: TRBJ2-7
v_call: TRBV5-1

cdr3_aa: CASSLSAGSQETQYF
j_call: TRBJ2-5
v_call: TRBV5-1

cdr3_aa: CASSLRTGDEQFF
j_call: TRBJ2-1
v_call: TRBV5-6

cdr3_aa: CASSGGRVEGHTF
j_call: TRBJ1-2
v_call: TRBV7-9

cdr3_aa: CASNQGRENEKLFF
j_call: TRBJ1-4
v_call: TRBV7-2

cdr3_aa: CSATRLGVGSNQPQHF
j_call: TRBJ1-5
v_call: TRBV20-1

cdr3_aa: CASSASVGGPNTGELFF
j_call: TRBJ2-2
v_call: TRBV9

cdr3_aa: CASSSCQGGGELFF
j_call: TRBJ2-2
v_call: TRBV28

cdr3_aa: CASGFEVGRVGYF
j_call: TRBJ2-3
v_call: TRBV12-5

cdr3_aa: CASSWTSGTTYEQYF
j_call: NA
v_call: TRBV11-2

cdr3_aa: CSATSGTELGTQYF
j_call: NA
v_call: TRBV20-1

cdr3_aa: CSGRRGDIQYF
j_call: TRBJ2-4
v_call: TRBV20-1

cdr3_aa: CATSMRLTLYEQYF
j_call: TRBJ2-7
v_call: TRBV15

cdr3_aa: CSARVGPNEQFF
j_call: TRBJ2-1
v_call: TRBV29-1

cdr3_aa: CASRGQGDYEQYF
j_call: TRBJ2-7
v_call: TRBV28

cdr3_aa: CASSPTHQGPYEQYF
j_call: TRBJ2-7
v_call: TRBV7-3

cdr3_aa: CAISRAGDEQFF
j_call: TRBJ2-1
v_call: TRBV10-3

cdr3_aa: CASSLWGSGNIQYF
j_call: TRBJ2-4
v_call: TRBV12-3/TRBV12-4

cdr3_aa: CSAIQRGHSYEQYF
j_call: TRBJ2-7
v_call: TRBV20-1

cdr3_aa: CASTVRTGSVDEQYF
j_call: TRBJ2-7
v_call: TRBV7-6

cdr3_aa: CASSDMVRGEQYF
j_call: NA
v_call: TRBV2

cdr3_aa: CASSLREPYNEQFF
j_call: TRBJ2-1
v_call: TRBV27

cdr3_aa: CSVADGRAYEQYF
j_call: TRBJ2-7
v_call: TRBV29-1

cdr3_aa: CASSQGAGGVNEQFF
j_call: TRBJ2-1
v_call: TRBV4-2

cdr3_aa: CASGLVLGSNPYEQYF
j_call: TRBJ2-7
v_call: TRBV12-5

cdr3_aa: CASSLAPGATYEQYF
j_call: TRBJ2-7
v_call: TRBV7-2

cdr3_aa: CSVEGATGFETQYF
j_call: TRBJ2-5
v_call: TRBV29-1

cdr3_aa: CASSPNMETQYF
j_call: TRBJ2-5
v_call: TRBV5-1

cdr3_aa: CASSPPFQPQHF
j_call: TRBJ1-5
v_call: TRBV12-3/TRBV12-4

cdr3_aa: CASSALDSYEQYF
j_call: TRBJ2-7
v_call: TRBV5-1

cdr3_aa: CASSYPSGSAGNEQFF
j_call: TRBJ2-1
v_call: TRBV12-3/TRBV12-4

cdr3_aa: CASSREGTYSYNEQFF
j_call: TRBJ2-1
v_call: TRBV12-3/TRBV12-4

cdr3_aa: CASSEVPHEQYF
j_call: TRBJ2-7
v_call: TRBV25-1

cdr3_aa: CAISIDGSYNEQFF
j_call: TRBJ2-1
v_call: TRBV10-3

cdr3_aa: CATSRDLGGPGETQYF
j_call: TRBJ2-5
v_call: TRBV15

cdr3_aa: CASSPRRQGANNEQFF
j_call: TRBJ2-1
v_call: TRBV5-1